The 11 T cell receptor beta chains presented below share a single source sample, sequenced in a study of OX40 agonist ivuxolimab in advanced cancers. Repertoires were generated with immunoSEQ multiplex PCR, while TCRdb's copy carries only in-frame clones and drops some. The sample yields tens of thousands of clones, around 77% seen once. The sample consisted of CD4+ or CD8+ T cells sorted from blood, taken in a trial of the OX40 agonist ivuxolimab. The receptors were sampled from an adult with an advanced solid tumor such as melanoma, head and neck, liver or kidney cancer.

The chain joins TRBV6-1 to TRBJ1-1; D is undetermined. Germline CDR1 MNHNS, CDR2 SASEGT. The CDR3 spans 13 residues. V shed 3 bases and J shed 3 bases, with 8 bases lying between them. CDR3 sequence (DNA): TGTGCCAGCAGTGAGCCGACCGACACTGAAGCTTTCTTT. It codes for CASSEPTDTEAFF.

The chain has TRBV28 and TRBJ2-7; TRBD2 matches at 10 bases. From germline, CDR1 is MDHEN and CDR2 SYDVKM. V dropped 4 bases and J dropped 1; count of bases not matched to a gene: 13. The CDR3 spans 18 residues. The CDR3 nucleotides are TGTGCCAGCAGTTCCCCTCTTGGTAGCGGGGGGCTGTCCTACGAGCAGTACTTC. Translated, it gives CASSSPLGSGGLSYEQYF.

This chain uses TRBV7-8 with TRBJ2-1, with TRBD2 identical over 10 bases. The CDR3 consists of 16 residues. Trimming took 3 bases from V and 8 from J; bases not matched to a gene: 10. Germline-derived CDR1 and CDR2 are SGHVS and FQNEAQ. The CDR3 is CASSLLSGGAYDEQFF. Here the CDR3 DNA reads TGTGCCAGCAGCTTGTTGAGCGGGGGGGCCTATGATGAGCAGTTCTTC.

This chain joins TRBV27 and TRBJ2-7; D is perhaps TRBD2 (5 bases). Between the trimmed V and J ends, which lost 9 bases and 3 bases, there was a span of 18 bases. Germline loops: CDR1 MNHEY, CDR2 SMNVEV (reference sequence). The CDR3 is 14 residues long. The CDR3 loop is CASTSLRVGYEQYF. CDR3 DNA sequence: TGTGCCAGTACTTCTCTGCGGGTGGGCTACGAGCAGTACTTC.

V usage is TRBV28 and J usage is TRBJ1-2; tentatively, D is TRBD1 (6 bases). CDR1 is MDHEN and CDR2 is SYDVKM in the germline V gene. Trimming stripped 4 bases from V and 2 bases from J, with 11 bases between. This CDR3 comprises 14 residues. The CDR3 region is CASSYEDSNYGYTF. DNA for the CDR3: TGTGCCAGCAGTTATGAGGACAGCAACTATGGCTACACCTTC.

This chain uses TRBV6-5 with TRBJ1-1; D uncertain. Trimming stripped 5 bases from V and 0 bases from J, with 7 bases between. Germline V gene data show CDR1 as MNHEY and CDR2 as SVGAGI. The CDR3 has 13 residues. The CDR3 spells CASSPAMNTEAFF. The CDR3 coding sequence is TGTGCCAGCAGTCCCGCCATGAACACTGAAGCTTTCTTT.

V gene TRBV27 combines with J gene TRBJ1-5; maybe TRBD1 (6 bases). V lost 4 bases and J 1 base, leaving 11 bases between the germline ends. Per germline, CDR1 MNHEY and CDR2 SMNVEV (reference sequence). CDR3 length equals 15 residues. The CDR3 DNA sequence: TGTGCCAGCAGTTCAGGGGTATCGAGCAATCAGCCCCAGCATTTT. Translating it yields CASSSGVSSNQPQHF.

The rearrangement links TRBV27 to TRBJ2-1; perhaps TRBD1 as D (6 bases). With 1 base removed from V and 3 bases from J, the gap between germline ends came to 19 bases. Germline lookup yields CDR1 MNHEY and CDR2 SMNVEV (reference sequence). The CDR3 has 18 residues. The CDR3 here is CASSLFQTGIRVYNEQFF. DNA of the CDR3: TGTGCCAGCAGTTTATTTCAAACAGGGATTAGAGTCTACAATGAGCAGTTCTTC.

The chain carries TRBV9 and TRBJ2-5, with 9 bases lining up with TRBD2. Germline V gene lookup returns CDR1 SGDLS and CDR2 YYNGEE. The CDR3 has 14 amino acids. Trimming took 6 bases from V and 3 from J; bases not matched to a gene: 6. The CDR3 here is CASNFAGGKETQYF. The CDR3, as DNA: TGTGCCAGCAATTTCGCGGGAGGGAAAGAGACCCAGTACTTC. The complete variable domain, with remaining parts taken from reference TRBV9 and TRBJ2-5, reads DSGVTQTPKHLITATGQRVTLRCSPRSGDLSVYWYQQSLDQGLQFLIQYYNGEERAKGNILERFSAQQFPDLHSELNLSSLELGDSALYFCASNFAGGKETQYFGPGTRLLVL.

This clone was counted a few times. The gene calls are TRBV30 and TRBJ2-3, with TRBD2 matching over 11 bases. CDR3 length: 14 residues. After removal of 4 bases from V and 3 bases from J, the junction contained 3 bases not matched to a gene. Germline CDR1 GTSNPN, CDR2 SVGIG (reference sequence). As DNA, the CDR3 is TGTGCCTGGAACTTAGCGGGAGGGACAGATACGCAGTATTTT. This encodes CAWNLAGGTDTQYF.

The chain recombines TRBV4-1 with TRBJ1-1; 9 bases align to TRBD1. V shed 4 bases and J 2 bases; nucleotides not matched to a gene: 2. CDR1 is MGHRA and CDR2 is YSYEKL in the germline V gene. The CDR3 has 14 residues. The CDR3 loop is CASSPGQGNTEAFF. For the CDR3, the DNA is TGCGCCAGCAGCCCGGGACAGGGAAACACTGAAGCTTTCTTT.